This T cell receptor (beta chain) was captured in a study of CXCR3-negative and CXCR3-positive naive CD8 T cells. Notes on the study in general: Researchers report that CXCR3-positive naive cells carry more hydrophobic TRB CDR3s than CXCR3-negative naive cells.

UMI-labeled 5' RACE yielded the TRB cDNA libraries. Following a re-call of the 5' RACE reads, TCRdb has one entry per CDR3 protein and lacks DNA. Its listing shows 55,000 to 70,000 distinct CDR3 sequences. The length of the CDR3 is 13 residues. The V gene's germline CDR1 is SEHNR and CDR2 FQNEAQ (reference sequence). On this clonotype itself: Its antigen is not known.

The TCR comes from a human donor in good health. Some clones in this sample may be carry-over from other donors' samples. The sample taken for sequencing was naive CXCR3+ CD8+ T cells from blood. As to subset: CD45RO-CCR7+CD27+CD95- naive CD8+ T cells expressing CXCR3 (TNR3+). This chain links TRBV7-9 with TRBJ2-1; TCRdb picks TRBD1, but there is no DNA to check that call. CDR3 sequence reads: CASSLPGGNEQFF.